Presented here are 31 T cell receptor beta chains from one specimen sequenced in a study of OX40 agonist ivuxolimab in advanced cancers. Sequencing was performed with immunoSEQ multiplex PCR; in TCRdb, only in-frame clones are kept and a portion is missing. The repertoire consists of about 68,000 clones, with more than 75% occurring once and the leading ten covering about 0.68%. Sequenced here: CD4+ or CD8+ T cells sorted from blood, sampled in a trial of the OX40 agonist ivuxolimab. These receptors came from an adult with an advanced solid tumor such as melanoma, head and neck, liver or kidney cancer.

The chain joins TRBV20-1 to TRBJ1-1; no clear D gene. The CDR3 spans 10 residues. The ends were cut back, 3 bases at V and 3 bases at J, with 2 bases in the middle. Germline V gene sequence: CDR1 DFQATT, CDR2 SNEGSKA (reference sequence). The chain's CDR3 is CSASDTEAFF. CDR3 nucleotide sequence: TGCAGTGCTAGCGACACTGAAGCTTTCTTT.

This clone was seen a handful of times. This rearrangement joins TRBV6-5 to TRBJ2-2; D tentatively reads TRBD1 or TRBD2 (6 bases each). V was clipped by 6 bases and J by 2 bases, with 13 bases between them. Per germline, CDR1 MNHEY and CDR2 SVGAGI. This CDR3 has 15 residues. CDR3 nucleotides: TGTGCCAGCAGGTTCCGGGGGCACAACACCGGGGAGCTGTTTTTT. It is translated as CASRFRGHNTGELFF.

This clone was counted only a few times. The chain uses TRBV7-9 and TRBJ2-3; maybe TRBD2 (5 bases). Germline V gene sequence: CDR1 SEHNR, CDR2 FQNEAQ (reference sequence). V was shortened by 3 bases and J by 4 bases, with 20 bases between the two germline ends. The CDR3 contains 17 residues. The DNA of the CDR3 is TGTGCCAGCAGCTTGGGAGACTATCCTCGGCTGTCAGATACGCAGTATTTT. Residues: CASSLGDYPRLSDTQYF.

The chain links TRBV7-9 to TRBJ2-5; possibly TRBD2 for D (6 bases). CDR1 is SEHNR and CDR2 is FQNEAQ in the germline V gene (reference sequence). The CDR3 is 14 residues long. V gave up 0 bases and J gave up 5 bases, with 10 bases separating them. CDR3 DNA: TGTGCCAGCAGCTTAGCTCTGGGACTGGAGACCCAGTACTTC. Protein: CASSLALGLETQYF.

The V and J genes are TRBV6-5 and TRBJ1-4, with 8 bases identical to TRBD1. The germline V gene has CDR1 MNHEY and CDR2 SVGAGI. The CDR3 sequence is 15 residues long. J lost 5 bases, V lost 7 bases, and 9 bases had no gene match. In DNA, the CDR3 is TGTGCCAGCAAAGAAAGTCCAGGGGGCAATGAAAAACTGTTTTTT. This gives the protein CASKESPGGNEKLFF.

V usage is TRBV18 and J usage is TRBJ1-1; TRBD1 is a possible D gene (5 bases). CDR3 length: 16 residues. V lost 2 bases and J 0 bases, leaving 13 bases between the germline ends. The germline gives CDR1 KGHSH, CDR2 LQKENI. The CDR3 DNA is TGTGCCAGCTCACCAAGGGACGGCCTCCTGAACACTGAAGCTTTCTTT. Translated: CASSPRDGLLNTEAFF.

The rearrangement uses TRBV5-1 and TRBJ2-5; tentative D call: TRBD1 (5 bases). This CDR3 spans 13 amino acids. V dropped 3 bases and J dropped 3 bases, with 9 bases sitting between them. Per the germline V gene, CDR1 is SGHRS and CDR2 is YFSETQ. In DNA form, the CDR3 reads TGCGCCAGCAGCTCGACAGATAAAGAGACCCAGTACTTC. This encodes CASSSTDKETQYF.

The chain joins TRBV7-2 to TRBJ2-1; 7 bases are shared with TRBD1. Germline CDR1 reads SGHTA; CDR2 reads FQGNSA. Trimming removed 5 bases from V and 9 bases from J; junction bases left unmatched: 13. The CDR3 has 15 amino acids. CDR3 residues: CASSPGTAATSEQFF. The CDR3 bases are TGTGCCAGCAGCCCAGGGACAGCCGCCACGAGTGAGCAGTTCTTC.

This chain connects TRBV6-5 to TRBJ1-3, with a tentative D call TRBD1 (5 bases). The CDR3 sequence is 16 residues long. The germline CDR1 and CDR2 sequences are MNHEY and SVGAGI. Trimming pared 4 bases from V and 0 bases from J, leaving 13 bases between. The CDR3: CASSSQPGISGNTIYF. The CDR3, as DNA: TGTGCCAGCAGTTCCCAACCAGGGATCTCTGGAAACACCATATATTTT.

The chain has TRBV7-8 and TRBJ2-7; D is uncertain. Germline-derived CDR1 and CDR2 are SGHVS and FQNEAQ. CDR3 size: 13 residues. The ends were cut back, 5 bases at V and 4 bases at J, with 12 bases in the middle. The CDR3 here is CASSKQNSYEQYF. The DNA of the CDR3 is TGTGCCAGCAGCAAACAAAACTCGTACGAGCAGTACTTC.

The rearrangement joins TRBV5-8 to TRBJ2-5; TRBD1 matches 11 bases. CDR1 and CDR2 from the germline V gene are SGHTS and YDEGEE. The ends lost 4 bases at V and 7 bases at J; junction bases unmatched: 6. This CDR3 comprises 14 residues. As DNA, the CDR3 is TGTGCCAGCAGCACACATGGACAGGGGGCGACCCAGTACTTC. It codes for CASSTHGQGATQYF. Filled out from reference TRBV5-8 and TRBJ2-5, the complete variable domain reads EAGVTQSPTHLIKTRGQQATLRCSPISGHTSVYWYQQALGLGLQFLLWYDEGEERNRGNFPPRFSGRQFPNYSSELNVNALELEDSALYLCASSTHGQGATQYFGPGTRLLVL.

The V gene is TRBV2, the J gene TRBJ1-6; D may be TRBD1 (6 bases). This CDR3 spans 17 amino acids. V gave up 4 bases and J gave up 6 bases, with 19 bases separating them. Germline CDR1 reads SNHLY; CDR2 reads FYNNEI. CDR3 DNA: TGTGCCAGCAGTGTCCCGGGGGGGGCGTCATCTAATTCACCCCTCCACTTT. It translates to CASSVPGGASSNSPLHF.

The V and J genes are TRBV18 and TRBJ2-7; TRBD1 aligns across 7 bases. Trimming cost V 6 bases and J 2 bases; bases outside gene matches: 7. The CDR3 contains 14 residues. Germline values: CDR1 KGHSH, CDR2 LQKENI. In DNA, the CDR3 is TGTGCCAGCTCCCTGGGACAGTCTACCTACGAGCAGTACTTC. It is translated as CASSLGQSTYEQYF. The full variable domain, completed using reference TRBV18 and TRBJ2-7, is NAGVMQNPRHLVRRRGQEARLRCSPMKGHSHVYWYRQLPEEGLKFMVYLQKENIIDESGMPKERFSAEFPKEGPSILRIQQVVRGDSAAYFCASSLGQSTYEQYFGPGTRLTVT.

The chain employs TRBV6-1 and TRBJ2-7; 8 bases are shared with TRBD2. The CDR3 has 12 amino acids. CDR1 and CDR2 (germline): MNHNS, SASEGT. The trim removed 6 bases at V and 3 bases at J, leaving 1 base unmatched. CDR3 in DNA: TGTGCCAGCAGAACTAGCGGCTACGAGCAGTACTTC. Translated, it gives CASRTSGYEQYF.

V and J are TRBV5-4 and TRBJ2-5, with TRBD1 as a possible D gene (5 bases). Trimming removed 0 bases from V and 2 bases from J, with 8 bases in between. The CDR3 consists of 14 residues. Per the germline V gene, CDR1 is SGHNT and CDR2 is YYREEE (reference sequence). Here the CDR3 reads CASSLGTRQETQYF. The CDR3 DNA reads as TGTGCCAGCAGCTTGGGGACACGTCAAGAGACCCAGTACTTC.

The chain uses TRBV7-8 and TRBJ1-1, with D perhaps matching TRBD1 (5 bases). The CDR3 has 19 residues. Germline CDR1 SGHVS, CDR2 FQNEAQ. V dropped 2 bases and J dropped 0 bases, with 22 bases sitting between them. Written as DNA, the CDR3 is TGTGCCAGCAGCTTAACGGCGGGCCCGAGGGACGCCTTGAACACTGAAGCTTTCTTT. This gives the protein CASSLTAGPRDALNTEAFF.

This chain links TRBV7-2 with TRBJ1-1, with D unclear. The CDR3 loop spans 15 amino acids. V lost 3 bases and J 1 base, leaving 12 bases between the germline ends. Per the germline V gene, CDR1 is SGHTA and CDR2 is FQGNSA. This chain's CDR3 is CASSFLNGRNTEAFF. Written as DNA, the CDR3 is TGTGCCAGCAGCTTTCTCAACGGACGGAACACTGAAGCTTTCTTT.

The rearrangement links TRBV5-6 to TRBJ1-5; no definite D call. Germline values: CDR1 SGHDT, CDR2 YYEEEE. This CDR3 comprises 13 residues. The V end was cut by 0 bases, the J end by 11 bases, with 12 bases between. The CDR3: CASSLGLGGAQHF. The CDR3 region has the DNA TGTGCCAGCAGCTTGGGGCTTGGCGGGGCCCAGCATTTT.

V is TRBV2 and J is TRBJ1-5, with 8 positions matching TRBD1. The junction had 6 bases not matched to a gene; V was cut back by 6 bases and J by 5 bases. Germline CDR1 is SNHLY and CDR2 is FYNNEI. This CDR3 is 14 amino acids long. CDR3 coding DNA: TGTGCCAGCAGAGGGGACAGGCCTTATCAGCCCCAGCATTTT. Protein product: CASRGDRPYQPQHF.

In its sample, this clone was seen once. Germline is not matched at one junction end, which may reflect a read error. This sequence joins TRBV5-4 and TRBJ2-1; 7 nucleotides line up with TRBD2. CDR1 is SGHNT and CDR2 is YYREEE in the germline V gene (reference sequence). The CDR3 covers 16 residues. CDR3 in amino acids: CAGSLAASGTYNEQFF. CDR3 sequence (DNA): TGTGCCGGCAGCCTTGCGGCTAGCGGTACCTACAATGAGCAGTTCTTC.

This sequence joins TRBV5-4 and TRBJ2-3; D is undetermined. CDR3 length: 15 amino acids. Germline assignment: CDR1 SGHNT and CDR2 YYREEE (reference sequence). The V and J ends lost 0 bases and 4 bases respectively, with 12 bases between them. The CDR3 reads CASSLGRRRPDTQYF. The CDR3 DNA reads as TGTGCCAGCAGCTTGGGCAGGAGAAGGCCAGATACGCAGTATTTT.

The chain links TRBV27 to TRBJ2-2; TRBD1 might be the D (5 bases). The V and J ends lost 5 bases and 4 bases respectively, with 11 bases between them. Per the germline V gene, CDR1 is MNHEY and CDR2 is SMNVEV (reference sequence). The CDR3 spans 14 residues. The CDR3 DNA sequence: TGTGCCAGCAGTCCAGGGTGGTCCACCGGGGAGCTGTTTTTT. Encoded protein: CASSPGWSTGELFF.

V gene TRBV5-4 combines with J gene TRBJ2-7, with D unclear. CDR1 and CDR2 (germline): SGHNT, YYREEE (reference sequence). The V end was cut by 2 bases, the J end by 3 bases, with 18 bases between. The CDR3 covers 16 residues. DNA for the CDR3: TGTGCCAGCAGCTTTGGAGTTCCGGGCCTAAACTACGAGCAGTACTTC. Its protein is CASSFGVPGLNYEQYF.

This chain joins TRBV29-1 and TRBJ1-4; D gene ambiguous. Germline CDR1 is SQVTM and CDR2 is ANQGSEA. The V end was cut by 5 bases, the J end by 0 bases, with 10 bases between. The CDR3 runs to 14 residues. In nucleotides, the CDR3 is TGCAGCGTTCTAGGGCCCACAACTAATGAAAAACTGTTTTTT. This translates into CSVLGPTTNEKLFF.

The chain couples TRBV27 to TRBJ2-1; possibly TRBD2 for D (6 bases). CDR1 and CDR2 from the germline V gene are MNHEY and SMNVEV (reference sequence). This CDR3 comprises 15 residues. V lost 8 bases, J lost 0 bases, and 14 bases lay in between. The CDR3 region is CASRTGEDSYNEQFF. The CDR3 bases are TGTGCCAGCCGCACGGGGGAGGACTCCTACAATGAGCAGTTCTTC.

In its sample, this clone was seen once. The chain carries TRBV28 and TRBJ2-3; no clear D gene. The V gene lost 1 base and the J gene lost 1 base, with 3 bases spanning the gap. CDR3 length: 13 amino acids. Germline CDR1 reads MDHEN; CDR2 reads SYDVKM. Here the CDR3 DNA reads TGTGCCAGCAGTTTATCGGGCACAGATACGCAGTATTTT. It specifies CASSLSGTDTQYF.

V is TRBV7-2 and J is TRBJ1-1; unclear D gene. The CDR3 is made up of 13 amino acids. The V end lost 4 bases, the J end lost 1 base, and 7 bases lay between the germline ends. Germline CDR1 and CDR2: SGHTA and FQGNSA. The CDR3 loop reads CASSSGRNTEAFF. CDR3 nucleotides: TGTGCCAGCAGCTCAGGCCGGAACACTGAAGCTTTCTTT.

V gene TRBV11-3 combines with J gene TRBJ2-1, with D tentatively TRBD1 (5 bases). Germline assignment: CDR1 SGHNT and CDR2 YENEEA. The length of the CDR3 is 12 residues. V was clipped by 1 base and J by 9 bases, with 7 bases between them. The DNA for the CDR3 is TGTGCCAGCAGCTTAGGGGGCGCTGAGCAGTTCTTC. This gives the protein CASSLGGAEQFF.

The V gene is TRBV14, the J gene TRBJ2-1, with D unresolved. Trimming shortened V by 4 bases and J by 3 bases, and 10 bases separated the two germline ends. Germline V gene data show CDR1 as SGHDN and CDR2 as FVKESK. This CDR3 region has 14 residues. CDR3 in DNA: TGTGCCAGCAGCCCCCTCCGGATCTACAATGAGCAGTTCTTC. Protein: CASSPLRIYNEQFF.

This sequence joins TRBV28 and TRBJ1-1; 9 bases agree with TRBD1. The trim removed 5 bases at V and 3 bases at J, leaving 7 bases unmatched. CDR3 length equals 15 residues. Per the germline V gene, CDR1 is MDHEN and CDR2 is SYDVKM. The CDR3 loop reads CASSKPTGGDTEAFF. The CDR3 nucleotides read TGTGCCAGCAGTAAGCCGACAGGGGGGGACACTGAAGCTTTCTTT.

This clone appeared once. The chain has TRBV14 and TRBJ2-2; 9 bases agree with TRBD1. Germline CDR1 SGHDN, CDR2 FVKESK. The CDR3 consists of 16 residues. The V segment lost 1 base and the J segment 7 bases; nucleotides outside the gene matches: 7. For the CDR3, the DNA is TGTGCCAGCAGCCAAGCCGGGACAGGGTTCATCGGGGAGCTGTTTTTT. This sequence encodes CASSQAGTGFIGELFF.